This T cell receptor beta chain was observed in a study of T cells in Graves' hyperthyroidism and ophthalmopathy. Ten or more counts support this clonotype. Its antigen is unidentified. Study-wide points: Ophthalmopathy stood apart from stable hyperthyroidism in a 13 V-J model.

It was RNA transcripts that yielded the amplified TCR beta CDR3 regions. The HTBI primer set served for first-round RT-PCR of the TCR CDR3. TCRdb reprocessed the multiplex PCR reads via MiXCR and lists one record per CDR3 protein. The sample gives about 210,000 distinct CDR3 sequences, roughly 15% of which show up once; approximately 50% is in the top ten. Researchers barred patients who had uncontrolled infection, other autoimmune disease, pregnancy or lactation. The diagnoses drew upon clinical symptoms, serum thyroxine and TRAb, thyroid ultrasound and orbital computed tomography. Germline trimming cut 4 bases from V and 3 bases from J; bases unmatched to any gene: 6. Germline assignment: CDR1 SGHRS and CDR2 YFSETQ. The CDR3 covers 15 residues.

The chain is built from TRBV5-1 and TRBJ2-1; 8 nucleotides match TRBD1. Input material: blood. The sequence came from a middle-aged man with Graves' hyperthyroidism. DNA of the CDR3: TGCGCCAGCAGCCCGGGACAGGATTACTACAATGAGCAGTTCTTC. Its protein is CASSPGQDYYNEQFF. Combining the CDR3 with reference TRBV5-1 and TRBJ2-1 gives the whole variable domain KAGVTQTPRYLIKTRGQQVTLSCSPISGHRSVSWYQQTPGQGLQFLFEYFSETQRNKGNFPGRFSGRQFSNSRSEMNVSTLELGDSALYLCASSPGQDYYNEQFFGPGTRLTVL.